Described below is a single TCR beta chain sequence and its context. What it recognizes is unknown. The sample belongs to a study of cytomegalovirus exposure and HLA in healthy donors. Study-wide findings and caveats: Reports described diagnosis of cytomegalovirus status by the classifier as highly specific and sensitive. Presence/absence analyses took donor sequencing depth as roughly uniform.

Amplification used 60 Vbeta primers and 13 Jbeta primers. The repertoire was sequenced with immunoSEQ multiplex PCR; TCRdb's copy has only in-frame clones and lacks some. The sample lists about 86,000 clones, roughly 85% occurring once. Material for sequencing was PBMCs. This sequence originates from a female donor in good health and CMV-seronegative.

CDR3 DNA sequence: TGTGCCAGCAGCCCTGGGGACAGGGCCGGGGGCTACACCTTC. This sequence encodes CASSPGDRAGGYTF. The chain joins TRBV5-4 to TRBJ1-2, with 9 bases identical to TRBD1. With 4 bases clipped from V and 8 bases from J, the junction kept 9 bases outside the gene matches. This CDR3 has 14 residues. Germline CDR1 and CDR2: SGHNT and YYREEE (reference sequence).